The rows below give T cell receptor beta chains drawn from one sample of a study of CD8+ T cells in alopecia areata. The method was immunoSEQ multiplex PCR; TCRdb's version includes in-frame clones alone and lacks a portion of them. The sample yields 150,000 to 200,000 clones, roughly 63% seen once. This sample comprised CD4+ T cells sorted from blood, obtained between weeks 55 and 70, from a patient treated with tofacitinib. These receptors were obtained from a human donor with alopecia areata. The conserved cysteine and the conserved F or W are not part of the CDR3 here.

CDR3: ASSQGQGFMGYT
V: TRBV4-1
J: TRBJ1-2

CDR3: SVELGPNQPQH
V: TRBV29-1
J: TRBJ1-5

CDR3: SVQQGVSSPLH
V: TRBV29-1
J: TRBJ1-6

CDR3: SVPGTGPNEQF
V: TRBV29-1
J: TRBJ2-1

CDR3: ASSLLAGNSYEQY
V: TRBV27
J: TRBJ2-7

CDR3: AWNTGQETQY
V: TRBV30
J: TRBJ2-5

CDR3: ASALAGGQETQY
V: TRBV12-5
J: TRBJ2-5

CDR3: SARMSYEQY
V: TRBV20-1
J: TRBJ2-7

CDR3: ASSLSGGDGYT
V: TRBV5-4
J: TRBJ1-2

CDR3: AWSGGGTQETQY
V: TRBV30
J: TRBJ2-5

CDR3: ASSLGASGKETQY
V: TRBV5-1
J: TRBJ2-5

CDR3: ASSGHQETQY
V: TRBV9
J: TRBJ2-5

CDR3: AWSVLRGPGELF
V: TRBV30
J: TRBJ2-2

CDR3: ASSLGTEYEQY
V: TRBV7-3
J: TRBJ2-7

CDR3: ASSGRGSAQETQY
V: TRBV6-1
J: TRBJ2-5

CDR3: ASTARPGLSMGETQY
V: TRBV7-7
J: TRBJ2-5

CDR3: ASSLSGGDSYEQY
V: TRBV10-2
J: TRBJ2-7

CDR3: AWSRGESPLH
V: TRBV30
J: TRBJ1-6

CDR3: ASSFEGQSYGYT
V: TRBV5-1
J: TRBJ1-2

CDR3: ASSGQGWGYT
V: TRBV5-1
J: TRBJ1-2

CDR3: SVVSFMVGQGKQY
V: TRBV29-1
J: TRBJ2-3

CDR3: AWTAGQGVWETQY
V: TRBV30
J: TRBJ2-5

CDR3: ASSRPETRETQY
V: TRBV5-6
J: TRBJ2-5

CDR3: AWTRGGYQETQY
V: TRBV30
J: TRBJ2-5

CDR3: ASSEVGYT
V: TRBV2
J: TRBJ1-2

CDR3: ASSKTLAGFQETQY
V: TRBV5-4
J: TRBJ2-5

CDR3: ASSPWAGSNTGELF
V: TRBV4-2
J: TRBJ2-2

CDR3: SVEGDGGTDTQY
V: TRBV29-1
J: TRBJ2-3

CDR3: ASSLARLAGDLGTQY
V: TRBV7-2
J: TRBJ2-5

CDR3: ASSQESGLGGSYNSPLH
V: TRBV4-2
J: TRBJ1-6

CDR3: SVYRTGGTDTQY
V: TRBV29-1
J: TRBJ2-3

CDR3: ASSGTSGATSTDTQY
V: TRBV2
J: TRBJ2-3

CDR3: ASSFDRSYEQY
V: TRBV5-6
J: TRBJ2-7

CDR3: ASSPPGFTSQPQH
V: TRBV18
J: TRBJ1-5

CDR3: ASSFGQEDEAF
V: TRBV5-1
J: TRBJ1-1

CDR3: ASSLGQGLETQY
V: TRBV7-9
J: TRBJ2-5

CDR3: ASGFGQVNTEAF
V: TRBV12-5
J: TRBJ1-1

CDR3: ATSRHFGSSYNEQF
V: TRBV15
J: TRBJ2-1

CDR3: ASSPGQGLNTEAF
V: TRBV5-1
J: TRBJ1-1

CDR3: ASSPTGGYYGYT
V: TRBV25-1
J: TRBJ1-2

CDR3: SVGYGADQPQH
V: TRBV29-1
J: TRBJ1-5

CDR3: AWGLAYEQY
V: TRBV30
J: TRBJ2-7

CDR3: ASSLSVAEAF
V: TRBV7-9
J: TRBJ1-1

CDR3: ASSRDYEQY
V: TRBV18
J: TRBJ2-7

CDR3: SVKLLLNEKLF
V: TRBV29-1
J: TRBJ1-4

CDR3: ASSWTDGNKNIQY
V: TRBV2
J: TRBJ2-4

CDR3: ASSLRQGSSGANVLT
V: TRBV13
J: TRBJ2-6

CDR3: ASNRRGVATETQY
V: TRBV30
J: TRBJ2-5

CDR3: ASSLSRGPNTEAF
V: TRBV11-2
J: TRBJ1-1